This is a list of T cell receptor beta chains from one sample in a study of Tregs in tolerant kidney transplant recipients. Clones were sequenced by immunoSEQ multiplex PCR, and TCRdb holds only the in-frame ones, with some missing. The sample consists of some 250,000 clones, approximately 84% of them appearing once. The specimen sequenced was CD4+ T cells from blood. The receptors were gathered from a human donor in good health. Both conserved end residues are part of each CDR3. D genes are given only for firm matches. Clone sizes are given selectively: once, few, many, or a class where the clone is expanded.

d_call	v_call	cdr3_length	clone_size	j_call	cdr3_nt	cdr3_aa
NA	TRBV18	13	NA	TRBJ1-5	TGTGCCAGCTCAGCCAGGGACGATCAGCCCCAGCATTTT	CASSARDDQPQHF
NA	TRBV19	16	NA	TRBJ1-6	TGTGCCAGTAGTATAGATCAAAGAACCTATAATTCACCCCTCCACTTT	CASSIDQRTYNSPLHF
TRBD2	TRBV18	16	NA	TRBJ2-5	TGTGCCAGCTCATCCGAACTAGCGGGAGATTTAGAGACCCAGTACTTC	CASSSELAGDLETQYF
TRBD2	TRBV11-2	15	NA	TRBJ2-5	TGTGCCAGCAGCCGATGGACTAGCGGGGCAGAGACCCAGTACTTC	CASSRWTSGAETQYF
NA	TRBV30	18	NA	TRBJ2-2	TGTGCCTGGAGTGTACATACTAGCCGTACGAGTAGCACCGGGGAGCTGTTTTTT	CAWSVHTSRTSSTGELFF
NA	TRBV6-6	13	NA	TRBJ1-2	TGTGCCAGCAGTTACTCGGAGGGGCATGGCTACACCTTC	CASSYSEGHGYTF
TRBD1	TRBV19	15	NA	TRBJ2-7	TGTGCCAGTAGTGAAATACAGGGGGCGCCGTACGAGCAGTACTTC	CASSEIQGAPYEQYF
NA	TRBV19	14	NA	TRBJ2-7	TGTGCCAGTAGTGCCTTACAGGGCTCCTACGAGCAGTACTTC	CASSALQGSYEQYF
TRBD1	TRBV5-4	17	NA	TRBJ1-4	TGTGCCAGCAGCTCCGGACAGGAGGGGGCAACTAATGAAAAACTGTTTTTT	CASSSGQEGATNEKLFF
TRBD1	TRBV10-1	14	NA	TRBJ2-5	TGCGCCAGCAGCCCAAGGGACAGCCAAGAGACCCAGTACTTC	CASSPRDSQETQYF
NA	TRBV19	15	NA	TRBJ2-2	TGTGCCAGTAGGGTACGGGCCAGGGATCGAGGGGAGCTGTTTTTT	CASRVRARDRGELFF
TRBD2	TRBV19	15	NA	TRBJ2-7	TGTGCCAGTAGTATAACTAGCGGGATATCCTACGAGCAGTACTTC	CASSITSGISYEQYF
TRBD1	TRBV5-1	15	NA	TRBJ2-7	TGCGCCAGCAGCCTAGGTGGACAGGGTGCCTACGAGCAGTACTTC	CASSLGGQGAYEQYF
TRBD1	TRBV7-3	16	NA	TRBJ1-3	TGTGCCAGCAGTCGAGGGACAGCACACTCTGGAAACACCATATATTTT	CASSRGTAHSGNTIYF
NA	TRBV7-8	11	NA	TRBJ2-7	TGTGCCAGCAGCTTGGGAATCGAGCAGTACTTC	CASSLGIEQYF
TRBD1	TRBV7-9	16	NA	TRBJ1-1	TGTGCCAGCAGCTCATCGGGACAGGGTATGAACACTGAAGCTTTCTTT	CASSSSGQGMNTEAFF
NA	TRBV6-5	14	once	TRBJ2-7	TGTGCCAGCAGTGAAAACTTGAGCTCCTACGAGCAGTACTTC	CASSENLSSYEQYF
TRBD1	TRBV19	14	NA	TRBJ1-2	TGTGCCAGTAGAGCCGACAGGGGTTCCTATGGCTACACCTTC	CASRADRGSYGYTF
NA	TRBV20-1	11	NA	TRBJ2-7	TGCGCACCTCAGGGAACCTACGAGCAGTACTTC	CAPQGTYEQYF
NA	TRBV4-2	16	NA	TRBJ2-5	TGTGCCAGCAGCCAAGAAACGACACTCCAACAAGAGACCCAGTACTTC	CASSQETTLQQETQYF
TRBD2	TRBV12-5	17	NA	TRBJ2-7	TGTGCTAGTGGTTTGCTGACTAGCGGGGACCGCTCCTACGAGCAGTACTTC	CASGLLTSGDRSYEQYF
TRBD1	TRBV11-2	16	NA	TRBJ2-2	TGTGCCAGCAGATCGGGACAGGGAAAAAACACCGGGGAGCTGTTTTTT	CASRSGQGKNTGELFF
NA	TRBV2	11	NA	TRBJ2-5	TGTGCCAGCAGTTATCAGGAGACCCAGTACTTC	CASSYQETQYF
TRBD1	TRBV19	16	once	TRBJ2-7	TGTGCCAGTAGTTCCACAGGGGGCACGAGGTCCTACGAGCAGTACTTC	CASSSTGGTRSYEQYF
TRBD1	TRBV27	15	NA	TRBJ1-4	TGTGCCAGCAGTCGCCGGGACAGAGGGAATGAAAAACTGTTTTTT	CASSRRDRGNEKLFF
NA	TRBV5-1	16	NA	TRBJ1-1	TGCGCCAGCAGCCCTATTGTGGGGCGTATGAACACTGAAGCTTTCTTT	CASSPIVGRMNTEAFF
TRBD1	TRBV4-2	16	NA	TRBJ1-6	TGTGCCAGCAGCCAGGGGGACAGGGTGGGTGATTCACCCCTCCACTTT	CASSQGDRVGDSPLHF
NA	TRBV21-1	17	NA	TRBJ1-5	TGTGCCAGCAGCAAAGCAATGAAGCGAAAGACCGATCAGCCCCAGCATTTT	CASSKAMKRKTDQPQHF
TRBD1	TRBV7-2	13	NA	TRBJ1-4	TGTGCCAGCAGCTCCCGGGACAGGGAAAAACTGTTTTTT	CASSSRDREKLFF
TRBD2	TRBV18	15	NA	TRBJ2-2	TGTGCCAGCTCAAAAGCGGGAGGGAACACCGGGGAGCTGTTTTTT	CASSKAGGNTGELFF
NA	TRBV18	17	NA	TRBJ2-3	TGTGCCAGCTCCCCACGACTCTCGCAGTCTGGCACAGATACGCAGTATTTT	CASSPRLSQSGTDTQYF
NA	TRBV27	15	once	TRBJ2-7	TGTGCCAGCAGCCCTGAAACAGGGACCACATACGAGCAGTACTTC	CASSPETGTTYEQYF
NA	TRBV7-9	15	NA	TRBJ1-5	TGTGCCAGCAGCCAAGCAGGAGGGAGCAATCAGCCCCAGCATTTT	CASSQAGGSNQPQHF
NA	TRBV10-2	13	NA	TRBJ2-5	TGCGCCGGAAGAGGACAGAACGAAGAGACCCAGTACTTC	CAGRGQNEETQYF
NA	TRBV5-6	15	NA	TRBJ1-2	TGTGCCAGCAGCTTGGAAGGGATTGACGACTATGGCTACACCTTC	CASSLEGIDDYGYTF
NA	TRBV5-1	17	NA	TRBJ2-1	TGCGCCAGCAGCTTGGTGTTCGGGTCCAGCTCCTACAATGAGCAGTTCTTC	CASSLVFGSSSYNEQFF
NA	TRBV6-1	15	once	TRBJ1-1	TGTGCCAGCAGTGAAGCGAGTTCAGGGAGGGCTGAAGCTTTCTTT	CASSEASSGRAEAFF
NA	TRBV6-5	14	once	TRBJ2-5	TGTGCCAGCAAAGCTCGACCGGGACAAGAGACCCAGTACTTC	CASKARPGQETQYF